These 24 T cell receptor beta chains share one sample of origin, sequenced in a study of control samples from healthy donors and cancer patients (dated by TCRdb to 2020 to 2022). Receptors were amplified or captured by the immunoSEQ multiplex PCR assay. TCRdb took this table from immuneACCESS and kept in-frame rearrangements with V and J called. Such tables lack part of the clones; where checked against another copy, unresolved V genes explain under half of the gap, and the rest is unexplained. In this sample the table shows over 150,000 clones, 96% of which occur a single time. The ten largest clones represent over 0.9% of the sample. The sample taken for sequencing was blood. These receptors were collected from a woman aged 25 to 39 in good health.

The chain recombines TRBV7-2 with TRBJ1-5, with 7 nucleotides matching TRBD1. The CDR3 spans 14 residues. CDR1 and CDR2 (germline): SGHTA, FQGNSA. The V segment lost 5 bases and the J segment 4 bases; nucleotides outside the gene matches: 5. The CDR3 is CASSPTGFNQPQHF. Written as DNA, the CDR3 is TGTGCCAGCAGCCCGACAGGGTTTAATCAGCCCCAGCATTTT.

The chain carries TRBV29-1 and TRBJ1-2; D is unresolved. Between the trimmed V and J ends, which lost 4 bases and 0 bases, there was a span of 6 bases. Germline CDR1 reads SQVTM; CDR2 reads ANQGSEA. The CDR3 runs 12 residues. CDR3 DNA: TGCAGCGTTGGAGTAGCTAACTATGGCTACACCTTC. Its protein is CSVGVANYGYTF.

The rearrangement links TRBV5-4 to TRBJ2-5; TRBD1 agrees at 8 bases. CDR3 length: 16 amino acids. The V segment lost 3 bases and the J segment 4 bases; nucleotides outside the gene matches: 11. Germline CDR1 is SGHNT and CDR2 is YYREEE (reference sequence). The CDR3, as DNA: TGTGCCAGCAGCTCTTATTTTGACAGGGGCCCAGAGACCCAGTACTTC. Amino acids: CASSSYFDRGPETQYF.

J is TRBJ1-2 and V is TRBV16, with D perhaps matching TRBD1 (5 bases). Germline-derived CDR1 and CDR2 are KGHSY and FQNENV. The CDR3 runs to 14 residues. V was trimmed by 3 bases and J by 4 bases, leaving 12 bases between them. The CDR3 coding sequence is TGTGCCAGCAGCCAGCAGGGACCCGGCTATGGCTACACCTTC. Translated: CASSQQGPGYGYTF. Complete variable domain (other parts from reference TRBV16 and TRBJ1-2): GEEVAQTPKHLVRGEGQKAKLYCAPIKGHSYVFWYQQVLKNEFKFLISFQNENVFDETGMPKERFSAKCLPNSPCSLEIQATKLEDSAVYFCASSQQGPGYGYTFGSGTRLTVV.

The chain links TRBV14 to TRBJ2-3; D is tentatively TRBD1 or TRBD2 (6 bases each). Deletions cut 0 bases from V and 0 bases from J, with 13 bases between. The CDR3 sequence is 17 residues long. Germline V gene lookup returns CDR1 SGHDN and CDR2 FVKESK. CDR3 DNA: TGTGCCAGCAGCCAAGATTTATCGGGGGCCAGCACAGATACGCAGTATTTT. Residues: CASSQDLSGASTDTQYF.

The CDR3 spells CASSGTSGWETQYF. The CDR3 region has the DNA TGTGCCAGCAGTGGGACTAGCGGGTGGGAGACCCAGTACTTC. This chain uses TRBV28 with TRBJ2-5, with 12 bases identical to TRBD2. CDR1 is MDHEN and CDR2 is SYDVKM in the germline V gene. Germline trimming cut 5 bases from V and 5 bases from J; bases unmatched to any gene: 3. The CDR3 spans 14 residues.

The chain joins TRBV5-1 to TRBJ2-1; 9 positions match TRBD2. The V and J ends lost 2 bases and 8 bases, in that order; junction bases with no gene match: 5. Per germline, CDR1 SGHRS and CDR2 YFSETQ. There are 14 residues in the CDR3. This chain's CDR3 is CASSLAAGGHEQFF. Here the CDR3 DNA reads TGCGCCAGCAGCTTAGCAGCGGGGGGACATGAGCAGTTCTTC.

This chain connects TRBV7-6 to TRBJ2-7, with 9 bases aligning to TRBD1. Germline-derived CDR1 and CDR2 are SGHVS and FNYEAQ. The CDR3 spans 16 residues. Losses at the gene ends were 4 bases for V and 0 bases for J; bases not matched to a gene: 7. CDR3 in DNA: TGTGCCAGCAGCTCGGACAGGGGATCAACCTCCTACGAGCAGTACTTC. Protein: CASSSDRGSTSYEQYF.

This clone appeared a single time. The V and J genes are TRBV12-3 or TRBV12-4 and TRBJ1-6; no clear D gene. CDR3 length: 12 residues. The V end was cut by 2 bases, the J end by 9 bases, with 5 bases between. The CDR3: CASSLLPSPLHF. The DNA for the CDR3 is TGTGCCAGCAGTTTACTTCCTTCACCCCTCCACTTT.

V gene TRBV5-6 combines with J gene TRBJ2-7; 11 nucleotides line up with TRBD1. Germline CDR1 and CDR2: SGHDT and YYEEEE. Trimming removed 4 bases from V and 0 bases from J; junction bases left unmatched: 9. The CDR3 extends over 17 amino acids. The CDR3 loop reads CASSPRDRGFSSYEQYF. In DNA, the CDR3 is TGTGCCAGCAGCCCCCGGGACAGGGGGTTCAGCTCCTACGAGCAGTACTTC. The full variable domain, completed using reference TRBV5-6 and TRBJ2-7, is DAGVTQSPTHLIKTRGQQVTLRCSPKSGHDTVSWYQQALGQGPQFIFQYYEEEERQRGNFPDRFSGHQFPNYSSELNVNALLLGDSALYLCASSPRDRGFSSYEQYFGPGTRLTVT.

The V call is TRBV28, the J call TRBJ1-1, with D perhaps matching TRBD1 (6 bases). This CDR3 contains 15 residues. Germline CDR1 reads MDHEN; CDR2 reads SYDVKM. Deletions cut 8 bases from V and 4 bases from J, with 20 bases between. CDR3 residues: CASPPTGGLLTEAFF. As DNA, the CDR3 is TGTGCCAGCCCCCCGACAGGTGGGTTGCTCACTGAAGCTTTCTTT.

The chain employs TRBV6-5 and TRBJ1-4; 8 bases line up with TRBD1. The CDR3 totals 14 residues. Germline V gives CDR1 MNHEY, CDR2 SVGAGI. Trimming took 2 bases from V and 5 from J; bases not matched to a gene: 1. The CDR3: CASSYGQGNEKLFF. The CDR3 nucleotides read TGTGCCAGCAGTTACGGACAGGGAAATGAAAAACTGTTTTTT.

J is TRBJ2-7 and V is TRBV4-1, with D perhaps matching TRBD2 (6 bases). Trimming cost V 4 bases and J 0 bases, with 13 bases left between them. CDR1 MGHRA and CDR2 YSYEKL come from the germline V gene. The CDR3 runs to 15 residues. The CDR3 DNA reads as TGCGCCAGCAGCCGAAATAGCGGATCCTCCTACGAGCAGTACTTC. This codes for CASSRNSGSSYEQYF.

The CDR3 sequence: CASSPGKFYTYNEQFF. CDR3 coding DNA: TGTGCCAGCAGCCCCGGGAAGTTTTACACCTACAATGAGCAGTTCTTC. The chain employs TRBV11-2 and TRBJ2-1; D may be TRBD2 (5 bases). The CDR3 sequence is 16 residues long. CDR1 is SGHAT and CDR2 is FQNNGV in the germline V gene. Trimming stripped 5 bases from V and 2 bases from J, with 16 bases between.

This rearrangement joins TRBV11-1 to TRBJ2-7; D uncertain. CDR1 SGHAT and CDR2 FQDESV come from the germline V gene (reference sequence). Trimming stripped 1 base from V and 2 bases from J, with 6 bases between. The CDR3 runs 13 residues. The DNA of the CDR3 is TGTGCCAGCAGCTTAGGGGCAGCCTACGAGCAGTACTTC. It translates to CASSLGAAYEQYF.

The rearrangement links TRBV2 to TRBJ2-1, with 11 bases lining up with TRBD2. This CDR3 region has 15 residues. Germline trimming cut 6 bases from V and 7 bases from J; bases unmatched to any gene: 8. The germline CDR1 and CDR2 sequences are SNHLY and FYNNEI. CDR3 in amino acids: CASSLTSGRGNEQFF. CDR3 DNA: TGTGCCAGCAGCCTTACTAGCGGGAGAGGTAATGAGCAGTTCTTC.

The chain combines TRBV28 with TRBJ2-7; perhaps TRBD1 as D (6 bases). CDR3 length: 14 amino acids. Trimming left V 7 bases short and J 2 bases short, with 15 bases between. Germline lookup yields CDR1 MDHEN and CDR2 SYDVKM. The CDR3 loop is CASTFPGVPYEQYF. For the CDR3, the DNA is TGTGCCAGCACGTTCCCAGGGGTTCCCTACGAGCAGTACTTC.

This sequence joins TRBV6-5 and TRBJ1-1; no reliable D call. The CDR3 length is 13 residues. V was clipped by 3 bases and J by 3 bases, with 8 bases between them. The germline CDR1 and CDR2 sequences are MNHEY and SVGAGI. The CDR3 spells CASSYLVDTEAFF. In nucleotides, the CDR3 is TGTGCCAGCAGTTATCTGGTGGACACTGAAGCTTTCTTT.

The rearrangement links TRBV19 to TRBJ1-1; D is unclear. V lost 7 bases to trimming and J lost 3 bases, with 9 bases between them. The germline CDR1 and CDR2 sequences are LNHDA and SQIVND (reference sequence). This CDR3 has 12 amino acids. CDR3 sequence: CASTRDHTEAFF. CDR3 DNA: TGTGCCAGTACGCGGGATCACACTGAAGCTTTCTTT. Full variable domain (missing parts from reference TRBV19 and TRBJ1-1): DGGITQSPKYLFRKEGQNVTLSCEQNLNHDAMYWYRQDPGQGLRLIYYSQIVNDFQKGDIAEGYSVSREKKESFPLTVTSAQKNPTAFYLCASTRDHTEAFFGQGTRLTVV.

The CDR3 region has the DNA TGTGCCAGCATTGGGGACAGTCCTACCTATGGCTACACCTTC. This translates into CASIGDSPTYGYTF. The V gene is TRBV25-1, the J gene TRBJ1-2; the match to TRBD1 covers 7 bases. V gave up 7 bases and J gave up 4 bases; unmatched junction bases: 9. This CDR3 has 14 amino acids. Germline CDR1 is MGHDK and CDR2 is SYGVNS.

This clone showed up just once. The rearrangement links TRBV20-1 to TRBJ1-1; D remains ambiguous. The CDR3 is 10 residues long. V gave up 4 bases and J gave up 7 bases, with 7 bases separating them. CDR1 DFQATT and CDR2 SNEGSKA come from the germline V gene (reference sequence). The CDR3 DNA reads TGCAGTGCTAATCTCGGTGAAGCTTTCTTT. This encodes CSANLGEAFF.

This chain links TRBV14 with TRBJ2-2; D call uncertain. The V end lost 0 bases, the J end lost 8 bases, and 13 bases lay between the germline ends. This CDR3 is 15 amino acids long. Germline lookup yields CDR1 SGHDN and CDR2 FVKESK. The chain's CDR3 is CASSQDVAGLGELFF. The CDR3 region has the DNA TGTGCCAGCAGCCAAGATGTGGCCGGTCTTGGGGAGCTGTTTTTT. Variable domain in full (rest from reference TRBV14 and TRBJ2-2): EAGVTQFPSHSVIEKGQTVTLRCDPISGHDNLYWYRRVMGKEIKFLLHFVKESKQDESGMPNNRFLAERTGGTYSTLKVQPAELEDSGVYFCASSQDVAGLGELFFGEGSRLTVL.

The rearrangement uses TRBV28 and TRBJ1-5; TRBD1 matches 7 bases. In germline, CDR1 is MDHEN, CDR2 SYDVKM. V dropped 4 bases and J dropped 0; count of bases not matched to a gene: 3. The CDR3 totals 15 residues. In DNA, the CDR3 is TGTGCCAGCAGTTACAGGGGTTATAGCAATCAGCCCCAGCATTTT. Its protein is CASSYRGYSNQPQHF.

The rearrangement joins TRBV6-1 to TRBJ2-1; D is perhaps TRBD2 (6 bases). The V gene's germline CDR1 is MNHNS and CDR2 SASEGT. This CDR3 comprises 16 residues. The V and J ends lost 2 bases and 5 bases respectively, with 16 bases between them. The CDR3 spells CASSEWRLALNNEQFF. The DNA for the CDR3 is TGTGCCAGCAGTGAATGGCGGCTAGCGCTTAACAATGAGCAGTTCTTC.